The source of this TCR beta chain is a study of T-cell reconstitution after alpha-beta-depleted transplantation in children. V lost 7 bases, J lost 8 bases, and 17 bases lay in between. From germline, CDR1 is SGHVS and CDR2 FNYEAQ. This CDR3 is 14 amino acids long. TCRbeta library preparation incorporated unique molecular identifiers. TCRdb used MiXCR to reprocess the PCR reads, holding one entry per CDR3 protein. This table holds around 400,000 distinct CDR3 sequences, roughly a tenth found once. The gene calls are TRBV7-6 and TRBJ2-2; the D gene is possibly TRBD2 (5 bases). This receptor was identified in a human donor who donated a stem cell graft to a child with acute myeloid leukemia. Material: PBMCs from the stem cell graft donor, obtained from the stem cell graft. The DNA of the CDR3 is TGTGCCAGCACCATTGTGAGGGTTGGTGGGGAGCTGTTTTTT. This gives the protein CASTIVRVGGELFF.